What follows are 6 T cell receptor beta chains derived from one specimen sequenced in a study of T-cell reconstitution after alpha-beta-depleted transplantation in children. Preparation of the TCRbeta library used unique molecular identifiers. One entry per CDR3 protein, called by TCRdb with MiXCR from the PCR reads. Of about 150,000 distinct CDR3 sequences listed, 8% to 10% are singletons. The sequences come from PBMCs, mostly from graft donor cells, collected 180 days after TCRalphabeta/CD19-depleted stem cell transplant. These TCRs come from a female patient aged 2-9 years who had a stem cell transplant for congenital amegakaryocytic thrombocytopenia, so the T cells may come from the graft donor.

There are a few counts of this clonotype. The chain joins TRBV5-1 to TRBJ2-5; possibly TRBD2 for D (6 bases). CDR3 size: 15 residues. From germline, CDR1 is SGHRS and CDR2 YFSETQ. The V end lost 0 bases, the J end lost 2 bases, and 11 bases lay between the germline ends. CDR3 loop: CASSLGGGRQETQYF. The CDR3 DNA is TGCGCCAGCAGCTTGGGAGGTGGGAGGCAAGAGACCCAGTACTTC.

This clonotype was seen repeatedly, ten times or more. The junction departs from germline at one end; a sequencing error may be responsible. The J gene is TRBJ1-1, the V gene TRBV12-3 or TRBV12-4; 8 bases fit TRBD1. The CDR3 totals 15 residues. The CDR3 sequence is CASRIGQGLNTEAFF. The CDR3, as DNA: TGTGCCAGCAGAATAGGACAGGGATTGAATACTGAAGCTTTCTTT.

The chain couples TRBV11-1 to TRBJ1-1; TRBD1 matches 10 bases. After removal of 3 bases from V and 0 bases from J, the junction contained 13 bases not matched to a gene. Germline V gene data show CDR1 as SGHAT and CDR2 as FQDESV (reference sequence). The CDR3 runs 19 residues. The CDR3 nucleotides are TGTGCCAGCAGCTTCTATCGACACCGGGACAGGGGAGTGAACACTGAAGCTTTCTTT. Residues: CASSFYRHRDRGVNTEAFF.

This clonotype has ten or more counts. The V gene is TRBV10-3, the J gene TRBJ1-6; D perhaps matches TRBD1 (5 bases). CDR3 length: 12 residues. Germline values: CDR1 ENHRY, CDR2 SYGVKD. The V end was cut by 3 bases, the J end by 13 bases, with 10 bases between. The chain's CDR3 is CAISEGGGPLHF. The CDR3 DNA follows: TGTGCCATCAGTGAAGGCGGGGGGCCCCTCCACTTT.

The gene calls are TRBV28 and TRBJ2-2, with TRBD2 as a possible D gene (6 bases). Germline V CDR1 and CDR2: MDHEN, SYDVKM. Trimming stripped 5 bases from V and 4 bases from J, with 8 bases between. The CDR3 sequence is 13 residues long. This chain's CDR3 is CASSRRGTGELFF. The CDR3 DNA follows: TGTGCCAGCAGTAGGAGGGGCACCGGGGAGCTGTTTTTT.

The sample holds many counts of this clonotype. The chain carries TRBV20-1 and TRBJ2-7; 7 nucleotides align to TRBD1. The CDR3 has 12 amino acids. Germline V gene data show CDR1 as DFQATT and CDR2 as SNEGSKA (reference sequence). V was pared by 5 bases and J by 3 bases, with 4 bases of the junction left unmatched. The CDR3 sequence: CSALRDSYEQYF. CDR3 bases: TGCAGTGCTCTCCGGGACAGCTACGAGCAGTACTTC.